Listed below are T cell receptor beta chains from one sample, sequenced in a study of Ad26.COV2.S vaccination and SARS-CoV-2 variants. Sequenced by immunoSEQ multiplex PCR; TCRdb stores in-frame clones only, minus some. The repertoire includes a few hundred thousand clones, 80% to 90% of them detected once, and roughly 3.1% sits in the top ten. Source: peripheral blood, taken in a trial of Ad26.COV2.S vaccine versus placebo. The receptors here all came from a person aged 18-65 years who received the Ad26.COV2.S COVID-19 vaccine or a placebo. Each CDR3 is given with its conserved first and last residue. Each record gives: V gene, clone size, J gene, D gene, CDR3 DNA, CDR3 protein. D genes are given only for firm matches. Only part of the rows carry a size: once, few, many, or a class if the clone is expanded.

v_gene: TRBV4-1
abundance: NA
j_gene: TRBJ2-7
d_gene: NA
CDR3nt: TGCGCCAGCAGCCAATTAGGGACTGGCAACGAGCAGTACTTC
CDR3aa: CASSQLGTGNEQYF

v_gene: TRBV12-3/TRBV12-4
abundance: once
j_gene: TRBJ2-7
d_gene: TRBD1
CDR3nt: TGTGCCAGCAGTTTTGGACAGGGTGGGGAGCAGTACTTC
CDR3aa: CASSFGQGGEQYF

v_gene: TRBV11-3
abundance: NA
j_gene: TRBJ2-1
d_gene: TRBD2
CDR3nt: TGTGCCAGCAGCTTAGACGTCGGACTAGGGACCTACAATGAGCAGTTCTTC
CDR3aa: CASSLDVGLGTYNEQFF

v_gene: TRBV6-5
abundance: NA
j_gene: TRBJ2-5
d_gene: TRBD2
CDR3nt: TGTGCCAGCAGCCCGGGACTAGCTCGGGAGACCCAGTACTTC
CDR3aa: CASSPGLARETQYF

v_gene: TRBV7-8
abundance: NA
j_gene: TRBJ1-1
d_gene: NA
CDR3nt: TGTGCCAGCAGCTTACCGGGGTCGGGGGGCACTGAAGCTTTCTTT
CDR3aa: CASSLPGSGGTEAFF

v_gene: TRBV7-9
abundance: NA
j_gene: TRBJ1-5
d_gene: NA
CDR3nt: TGTGCCAGCAGCCCACTGGAGGGCAGGGAGCATTTT
CDR3aa: CASSPLEGREHF

v_gene: TRBV6-5
abundance: NA
j_gene: TRBJ1-1
d_gene: NA
CDR3nt: TGTGCCAGCAGTTACAGAGGGGGGCGGACTGAAGCTTTCTTT
CDR3aa: CASSYRGGRTEAFF

v_gene: TRBV6-5
abundance: once
j_gene: TRBJ1-4
d_gene: TRBD1
CDR3nt: TGTGCCAGCGTTAGGACAGGGAATGAAAAACTGTTTTTT
CDR3aa: CASVRTGNEKLFF

v_gene: TRBV18
abundance: NA
j_gene: TRBJ1-1
d_gene: NA
CDR3nt: TGTGCCAGCTCACCTAGAGGGGTCACTGAAGCTTTCTTT
CDR3aa: CASSPRGVTEAFF

v_gene: TRBV4-1
abundance: NA
j_gene: TRBJ1-5
d_gene: TRBD1
CDR3nt: TGCGCCAGCAGCCAGACAGGGGTGGGGGATCAGCCCCAGCATTTT
CDR3aa: CASSQTGVGDQPQHF

v_gene: TRBV7-2
abundance: NA
j_gene: TRBJ1-5
d_gene: NA
CDR3nt: TGTGCCAGCAGCCCACACAATCAGCCCCAGCATTTT
CDR3aa: CASSPHNQPQHF

v_gene: TRBV4-1
abundance: few
j_gene: TRBJ2-7
d_gene: NA
CDR3nt: TGCGCCAGCAGCCAGGGAAGCCGGGACAACCTACAGTACTTC
CDR3aa: CASSQGSRDNLQYF

v_gene: TRBV4-1
abundance: few
j_gene: TRBJ1-1
d_gene: NA
CDR3nt: TGCGCCAGCAGCCAAGATACGGGGTTCACTGAAGCTTTCTTT
CDR3aa: CASSQDTGFTEAFF

v_gene: TRBV7-7
abundance: NA
j_gene: TRBJ2-7
d_gene: TRBD1
CDR3nt: TGTGCTAGCAGCTTAGCTCAGGGGGTAGGCTACGAGCAGTACTTC
CDR3aa: CASSLAQGVGYEQYF

v_gene: TRBV15
abundance: NA
j_gene: TRBJ2-3
d_gene: NA
CDR3nt: TGTGCCACCAGCAGAGCACATCAGGGATTGGGAGATACGCAGTATTTT
CDR3aa: CATSRAHQGLGDTQYF

v_gene: TRBV4-1
abundance: once
j_gene: TRBJ2-7
d_gene: NA
CDR3nt: TGCGCCAGCAGCCAAGATGTCAGGGCAGACAGGTACTTC
CDR3aa: CASSQDVRADRYF